This is a list of T cell receptor beta chains from one sample in a study of blood T cell repertoires in COVID-19. Some clones are missing from TCRdb's copy, which holds only in-frame ones; the method was immunoSEQ multiplex PCR. Seen here are around 330,000 clones, about 89% observed once, and the top ten hold roughly 5.2%. Source material: PBMCs or T cells enriched from blood (not recorded which). The source is a man between 60 and 75 years old who had recovered from COVID-19. Both conserved end residues are part of each CDR3. Fields, in order: CDR3 protein, J gene, V gene.

cdr3_aa: CASTSIGTGINTEAFF
j_call: TRBJ1-1
v_call: TRBV3-1/TRBV3-2

cdr3_aa: CSVERTGDGSEQYF
j_call: TRBJ2-7
v_call: TRBV29-1

cdr3_aa: CASSLVPVRGATNEKLFF
j_call: TRBJ1-4
v_call: TRBV5-5

cdr3_aa: CATSRERARRTDTQYF
j_call: TRBJ2-3
v_call: TRBV15

cdr3_aa: CASSPTPSGTLYEQFF
j_call: TRBJ2-1
v_call: TRBV18

cdr3_aa: CASSISISNQPQHF
j_call: TRBJ1-5
v_call: TRBV19

cdr3_aa: CASSASGSGVYEQYF
j_call: TRBJ2-7
v_call: TRBV19

cdr3_aa: CASSLWQGTGGTQYF
j_call: TRBJ2-5
v_call: TRBV28

cdr3_aa: CASSQATAYTIYF
j_call: TRBJ1-3
v_call: TRBV3-1/TRBV3-2

cdr3_aa: CASRRDRGGETQYF
j_call: TRBJ2-5
v_call: TRBV6-5

cdr3_aa: CASSVVGRYTDTQYF
j_call: TRBJ2-3
v_call: TRBV10-2

cdr3_aa: CASSLMSLGLDFF
j_call: TRBJ2-1
v_call: TRBV28

cdr3_aa: CANRLGGAQPQHF
j_call: TRBJ1-5
v_call: TRBV6-5

cdr3_aa: CASSPDRAGSYNSPLHF
j_call: TRBJ1-6
v_call: TRBV2